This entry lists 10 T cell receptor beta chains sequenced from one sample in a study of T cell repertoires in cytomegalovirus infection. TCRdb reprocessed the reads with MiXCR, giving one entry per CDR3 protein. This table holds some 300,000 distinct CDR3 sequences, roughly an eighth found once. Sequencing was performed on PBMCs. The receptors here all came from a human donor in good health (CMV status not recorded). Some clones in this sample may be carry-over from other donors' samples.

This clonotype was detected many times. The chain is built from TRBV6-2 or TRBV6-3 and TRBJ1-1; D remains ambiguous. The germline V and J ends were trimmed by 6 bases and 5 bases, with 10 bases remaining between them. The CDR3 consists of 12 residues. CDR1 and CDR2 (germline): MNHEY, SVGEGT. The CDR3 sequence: CASSQTRTEAFF. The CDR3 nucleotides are TGTGCCAGCAGCCAGACCCGGACTGAAGCTTTCTTT.

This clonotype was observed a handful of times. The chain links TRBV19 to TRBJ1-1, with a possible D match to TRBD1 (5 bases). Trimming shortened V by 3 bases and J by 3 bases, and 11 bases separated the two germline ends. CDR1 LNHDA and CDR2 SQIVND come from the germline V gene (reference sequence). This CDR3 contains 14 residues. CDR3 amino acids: CASSMGRGDTEAFF. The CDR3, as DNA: TGTGCCAGTAGTATGGGGCGGGGAGACACTGAAGCTTTCTTT.

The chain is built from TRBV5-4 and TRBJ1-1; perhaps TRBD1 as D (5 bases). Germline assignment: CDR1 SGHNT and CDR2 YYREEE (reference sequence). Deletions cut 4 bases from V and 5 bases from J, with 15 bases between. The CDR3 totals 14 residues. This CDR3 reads CASSPGGTGTEAFF. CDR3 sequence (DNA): TGTGCCAGCAGCCCCGGGGGGACTGGAACTGAAGCTTTCTTT.

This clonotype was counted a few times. This CDR3 is CASSLSTSGGPSPHNEQFF. The CDR3 nucleotides are TGCGCCAGCAGCTTGAGTACTAGCGGGGGCCCAAGCCCACACAATGAGCAGTTCTTC. The J gene is TRBJ2-1, the V gene TRBV5-1; TRBD2 matches at 11 bases. V dropped 1 base and J dropped 5; count of bases not matched to a gene: 14. The germline gives CDR1 SGHRS, CDR2 YFSETQ. The CDR3 contains 19 residues. Looking up the rest from reference TRBV5-1 and TRBJ2-1 gives the full variable domain: KAGVTQTPRYLIKTRGQQVTLSCSPISGHRSVSWYQQTPGQGLQFLFEYFSETQRNKGNFPGRFSGRQFSNSRSEMNVSTLELGDSALYLCASSLSTSGGPSPHNEQFFGPGTRLTVL.

CDR3 region: CASSFGSVSYEQYF. For the CDR3, the DNA is TGTGCCAGCAGTTTTGGCTCGGTTTCCTACGAGCAGTACTTC. This chain uses TRBV28 with TRBJ2-7; D unresolved. V was trimmed by 3 bases and J by 1 base, leaving 10 bases between them. This CDR3 has 14 residues. Germline values: CDR1 MDHEN, CDR2 SYDVKM.

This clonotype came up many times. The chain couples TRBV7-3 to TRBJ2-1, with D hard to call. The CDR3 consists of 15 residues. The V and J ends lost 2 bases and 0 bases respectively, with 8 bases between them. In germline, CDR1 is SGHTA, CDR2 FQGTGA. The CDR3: CASSLSKSSYNEQFF. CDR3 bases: TGTGCCAGCAGCTTATCTAAAAGCTCCTACAATGAGCAGTTCTTC.

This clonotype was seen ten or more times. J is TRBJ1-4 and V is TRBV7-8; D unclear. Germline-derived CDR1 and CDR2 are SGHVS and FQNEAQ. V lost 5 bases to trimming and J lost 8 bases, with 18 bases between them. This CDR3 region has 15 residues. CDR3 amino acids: CASSPRFAGSEKLFF. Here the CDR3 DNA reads TGTGCCAGCAGCCCCCGTTTTGCGGGGTCCGAAAAACTGTTTTTT. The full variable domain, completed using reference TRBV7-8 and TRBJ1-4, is GAGVSQSPRYKVAKRGQDVALRCDPISGHVSLFWYQQALGQGPEFLTYFQNEAQLDKSGLPSDRFFAERPEGSVSTLKIQRTQQEDSAVYLCASSPRFAGSEKLFFGSGTQLSVL.

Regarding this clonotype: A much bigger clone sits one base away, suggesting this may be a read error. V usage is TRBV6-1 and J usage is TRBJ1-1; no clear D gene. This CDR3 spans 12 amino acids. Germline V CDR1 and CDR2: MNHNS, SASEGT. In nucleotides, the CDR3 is TGTGCCAGCCAGAGATCGAACGCTGAAGCTTTCTTT. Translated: CASQRSNAEAFF.

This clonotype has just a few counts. This CDR3 is CASSPKGVLENTEAFF. DNA of the CDR3: TGTGCCAGCAGCCCCAAGGGCGTGTTGGAAAACACTGAAGCTTTCTTT. The chain joins TRBV14 to TRBJ1-1; D is uncertain. CDR3 length equals 16 residues. The ends were cut back, 4 bases at V and 2 bases at J, with 17 bases in the middle. CDR1 is SGHDN, CDR2 FVKESK, per germline. The full variable domain, its missing parts supplied by reference TRBV14 and TRBJ1-1, is EAGVTQFPSHSVIEKGQTVTLRCDPISGHDNLYWYRRVMGKEIKFLLHFVKESKQDESGMPNNRFLAERTGGTYSTLKVQPAELEDSGVYFCASSPKGVLENTEAFFGQGTRLTVV.

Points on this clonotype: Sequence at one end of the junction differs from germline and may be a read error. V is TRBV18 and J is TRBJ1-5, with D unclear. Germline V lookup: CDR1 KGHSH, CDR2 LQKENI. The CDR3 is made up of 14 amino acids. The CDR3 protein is CASSPVANNQPQQF. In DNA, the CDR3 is TGTGCCAGCTCACCAGTGGCCAACAATCAGCCCCAGCAATTT.